These 22 T cell receptor beta chains came from one sample sequenced in a study of blood T cell repertoires in COVID-19. Measured with immunoSEQ multiplex PCR; TCRdb has only the in-frame clones, and not every one. The repertoire consists of approximately 100,000 clones, with roughly 84% occurring once and the leading ten covering around 12%. Input material: peripheral blood. These receptors were collected from a human donor in a cohort sampled during active COVID-19.

The V call is TRBV27, the J call TRBJ2-5; the match to TRBD1 covers 8 bases. The J call is uncertain, as TRBJ2-7 better fits the DNA end. The CDR3 spans 14 residues. The germline CDR1 and CDR2 sequences are MNHEY and SMNVEV (reference sequence). The CDR3 sequence is CASSPDRGGFEQYF. The CDR3 region has the DNA TGTGCCAGCAGCCCCGACAGGGGAGGTTTCGAGCAGTACTTC.

The rearrangement links TRBV6-5 to TRBJ2-1, with a tentative D call TRBD2 (5 bases). CDR1 is MNHEY and CDR2 is SVGAGI in the germline V gene. This CDR3 region has 15 residues. Trimming cost V 6 bases and J 6 bases, with 18 bases left between them. CDR3 loop: CASSINGPRANEQFF. For the CDR3, the DNA is TGTGCCAGCAGCATCAACGGACCGAGGGCCAATGAGCAGTTCTTC.

The V call is TRBV3-1 (or the pseudogene TRBV3-2), the J call TRBJ1-1, with 9 bases lining up with TRBD1. Trimming at V came to 3 bases and at J to 1 base, leaving 3 bases not matched to a gene. CDR3 length: 15 residues. Germline assignment: CDR1 LGHDT and CDR2 YNNKEL (reference sequence). This chain's CDR3 is CASSQRDRENTEAFF. CDR3 coding DNA: TGTGCCAGCAGCCAGAGGGACAGGGAGAACACTGAAGCTTTCTTT.

This chain uses TRBV3-1 (or the pseudogene TRBV3-2) with TRBJ2-1; possible D gene TRBD2, 6 bases. This CDR3 is 17 amino acids long. With 1 base removed from V and 4 bases from J, the gap between germline ends came to 17 bases. Germline CDR1 is LGHDT and CDR2 is YNNKEL (reference sequence). The CDR3, as DNA: TGTGCCAGCAGCCAAGCCCCCGGGGGTGGGAGGTACAATGAGCAGTTCTTC. It translates to CASSQAPGGGRYNEQFF.

V and J are TRBV6-5 and TRBJ2-2; 8 positions match TRBD1. This CDR3 contains 13 residues. V was clipped by 9 bases and J by 1 base; unmatched bases: 1. The germline CDR1 and CDR2 sequences are MNHEY and SVGAGI. As DNA, the CDR3 is TGTGCCAGTGACAGGGGGAACACCGGGGAGCTGTTTTTT. Its translation: CASDRGNTGELFF.

This sequence joins TRBV6-2 or TRBV6-3 and TRBJ1-2, with TRBD1 matching 8 bases. The germline gives CDR1 MNHEY, CDR2 SVGEGT. With 5 bases clipped from V and 8 bases from J, the junction kept 7 bases outside the gene matches. CDR3 size: 13 residues. The CDR3 protein is CASSPRTGPGYTF. The CDR3 DNA sequence: TGTGCCAGCAGTCCCCGGACAGGGCCCGGCTACACCTTC.

The chain combines TRBV24-1 with TRBJ2-7; 7 bases are a match to TRBD1. CDR1 KGHDR and CDR2 SFDVKD come from the germline V gene. J was trimmed by 5 bases and V by 9 bases; bases with no gene match: 9. The CDR3 runs to 13 residues. The CDR3 sequence is CATPPQGKDEQYF. The CDR3 nucleotides are TGTGCCACCCCACCACAGGGGAAGGACGAGCAGTACTTC.

CDR3 residues: CASSRERNQPQHF. The CDR3 DNA sequence: TGTGCCAGCAGTCGGGAGCGGAATCAGCCCCAGCATTTT. The V call is TRBV6-5, the J call TRBJ1-5, with no clear D. The CDR3 is 13 amino acids. Germline V CDR1 and CDR2: MNHEY, SVGAGI. The V end was cut by 5 bases, the J end by 4 bases, with 9 bases between.

The chain links TRBV18 to TRBJ2-7, with TRBD1 matching 10 bases. The V gene's germline CDR1 is KGHSH and CDR2 LQKENI. V lost 4 bases and J lost 6; bases outside the gene matches: 9. This CDR3 spans 15 amino acids. In DNA form, the CDR3 reads TGTGCCAGCTCACTCCGCGGACAGGGGGATCTCGAGCAGTACTTC. It is translated as CASSLRGQGDLEQYF.

The chain links TRBV6-5 to TRBJ2-1, with D tentatively TRBD2 (6 bases). The V gene lost 6 bases and the J gene lost 0 bases, with 12 bases spanning the gap. CDR1 is MNHEY and CDR2 is SVGAGI in the germline V gene. The CDR3 length is 15 residues. For the CDR3, the DNA is TGTGCCAGCAGCGGGGACTTCTACTCCTACAATGAGCAGTTCTTC. This gives the protein CASSGDFYSYNEQFF.

The V and J genes are TRBV4-3 and TRBJ2-3; D not resolved. The germline V gene has CDR1 LGHNA and CDR2 YSLEER. This CDR3 has 15 residues. The V end lost 1 base, the J end lost 8 bases, and 16 bases lay between the germline ends. The CDR3 region is CASSQGRARSVTQYF. As DNA, the CDR3 is TGCGCCAGCAGCCAAGGTCGAGCCCGCTCCGTTACGCAGTATTTT.

The chain carries TRBV10-3 and TRBJ2-3; 12 bases align to TRBD2. Germline CDR1 ENHRY, CDR2 SYGVKD. The CDR3 is made up of 16 amino acids. J was trimmed by 2 bases and V by 7 bases; bases with no gene match: 7. CDR3 sequence (DNA): TGTGCCATCAAAATCCGGACTAGCGGGATCACAGATACGCAGTATTTT. As protein: CAIKIRTSGITDTQYF.

The genes are TRBV6-2 or TRBV6-3 and TRBJ2-1; 13 bases align to TRBD2. J gave up 8 bases and V 4 bases, and 8 bases lay outside the gene matches. Germline V gives CDR1 MNHEY, CDR2 SVGEGT. This CDR3 spans 16 amino acids. This chain's CDR3 is CASSSHGLAGDHEQFF. In DNA, the CDR3 is TGTGCCAGCAGTTCCCACGGACTAGCGGGAGACCATGAGCAGTTCTTC.

This chain connects TRBV23-1 to TRBJ1-6, with 9 bases aligning to TRBD1. TRBV23-1 is an open reading frame, and its role is uncertain. After removal of 1 base from V and 9 bases from J, the junction contained 10 bases not matched to a gene. CDR3 length: 17 amino acids. DNA for the CDR3: TGCGCCAGCAGTCAATTTCCCCGGGGGGACAGGGTTTCACCCCTCCACTTT. It codes for CASSQFPRGDRVSPLHF.

J is TRBJ2-3 and V is TRBV9; 11 bases align to TRBD2. The CDR3 covers 17 residues. Looked up from germline, CDR1 is SGDLS and CDR2 is YYNGEE. V dropped 0 bases and J dropped 3; count of bases not matched to a gene: 6. CDR3 residues: CASSVGTSGYLTDTQYF. CDR3 sequence (DNA): TGTGCCAGCAGCGTAGGGACTAGCGGGTACCTGACAGATACGCAGTATTTT.

The CDR3 nucleotides read TGTGCCAGCAGCGTCGGACACGCGAGCTCCTATAATTCACCCCTCCACTTT. It encodes CASSVGHASSYNSPLHF. The J gene is TRBJ1-6, the V gene TRBV11-2; weak D call: TRBD1 (5 bases). V dropped 5 bases and J dropped 0 bases, with 14 bases sitting between them. The CDR3 contains 17 residues. CDR1 and CDR2 (germline): SGHAT, FQNNGV.

This CDR3 reads CASSLGLAGGLTGELFF. CDR3 coding DNA: TGTGCCAGCAGCTTAGGGCTAGCGGGAGGCCTCACCGGGGAGCTGTTTTTT. V gene TRBV7-6 combines with J gene TRBJ2-2; 11 nucleotides match TRBD2. With V trimmed by 1 base and J by 4 bases, 5 bases remained unmatched. This CDR3 is 17 amino acids long. The V gene's germline CDR1 is SGHVS and CDR2 FNYEAQ.

The chain combines TRBV2 with TRBJ1-2; 10 positions agree with TRBD1. The trim removed 6 bases at V and 4 bases at J, leaving 5 bases unmatched. This CDR3 contains 14 residues. Germline V gene sequence: CDR1 SNHLY, CDR2 FYNNEI. This CDR3 is CASRPRTGGYGYTF. The CDR3 region has the DNA TGTGCCAGCAGGCCTAGGACAGGGGGCTATGGCTACACCTTC. The full variable domain, its missing parts supplied by reference TRBV2 and TRBJ1-2, is EPEVTQTPSHQVTQMGQEVILRCVPISNHLYFYWYRQILGQKVEFLVSFYNNEISEKSEIFDDQFSVERPDGSNFTLKIRSTKLEDSAMYFCASRPRTGGYGYTFGSGTRLTVV.

The V and J genes are TRBV5-1 and TRBJ2-7; 10 nucleotides line up with TRBD1. This CDR3 region has 15 residues. Germline CDR1 SGHRS, CDR2 YFSETQ. Trimming removed 4 bases from V and 3 bases from J; junction bases left unmatched: 7. CDR3 residues: CASSPRQGASYEQYF. CDR3 nucleotides: TGCGCCAGCAGCCCGCGACAGGGGGCAAGCTACGAGCAGTACTTC.

The V gene is TRBV9, the J gene TRBJ2-1; D remains unclear. Germline CDR1 and CDR2: SGDLS and YYNGEE. This CDR3 is 13 amino acids long. The V and J ends lost 3 bases and 10 bases respectively, with 14 bases between them. The CDR3 region has the DNA TGTGCCAGCAGCGCTCGACTCGGTAGCGAGCAGTTCTTC. Protein product: CASSARLGSEQFF.

The chain joins TRBV24-1 to TRBJ1-4, with D unresolved. Germline V gene lookup returns CDR1 KGHDR and CDR2 SFDVKD. The CDR3 loop spans 17 amino acids. The ends were cut back, 0 bases at V and 7 bases at J, with 17 bases in the middle. CDR3 nucleotide sequence: TGTGCCACCAGTGATTTGACTTCTCGACCCGGGGTTGAAAAACTGTTTTTT. It is translated as CATSDLTSRPGVEKLFF.

This chain links TRBV7-2 with TRBJ2-1; 12 bases line up with TRBD2. Per the germline V gene, CDR1 is SGHTA and CDR2 is FQGNSA. V was clipped by 8 bases and J by 4 bases; unmatched bases: 6. This CDR3 is built from 15 residues. The CDR3 loop reads CASLRTSGVYNEQFF. In DNA, the CDR3 is TGTGCCAGCCTACGGACTAGCGGGGTGTACAATGAGCAGTTCTTC.